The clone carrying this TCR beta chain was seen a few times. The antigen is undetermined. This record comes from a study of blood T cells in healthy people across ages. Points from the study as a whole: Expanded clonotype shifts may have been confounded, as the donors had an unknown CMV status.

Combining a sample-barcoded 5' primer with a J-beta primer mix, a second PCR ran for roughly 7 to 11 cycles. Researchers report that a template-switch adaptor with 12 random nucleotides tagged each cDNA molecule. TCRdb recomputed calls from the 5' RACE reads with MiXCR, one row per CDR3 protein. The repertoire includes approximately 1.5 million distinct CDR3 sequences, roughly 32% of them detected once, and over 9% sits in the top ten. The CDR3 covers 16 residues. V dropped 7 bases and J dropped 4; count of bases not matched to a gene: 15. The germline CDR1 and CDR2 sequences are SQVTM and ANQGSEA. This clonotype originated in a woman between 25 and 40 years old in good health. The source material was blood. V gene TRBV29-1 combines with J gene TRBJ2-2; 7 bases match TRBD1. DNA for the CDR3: TGCAGCGCTAAATCGCAGGGTTCAGGGGGCACCGGGGAGCTGTTTTTT. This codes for CSAKSQGSGGTGELFF.